The entry below gives a single T cell receptor (beta chain) sequence along with its context. The sample holds many counts of this clonotype. Its antigen remains unidentified. Per-base qualities were not stored, and no clone one base away is much larger. Sequenced on an Illumina NovaSeq 6000. TCR cDNA was synthesized by 5'RACE template switching, through which a universal primer site and unique molecular identifiers were introduced. Priming of cDNA synthesis was performed from both the TCR alpha and TCR beta constant segments. Library amplification involved two PCR steps, and the second step added sample barcodes and sequencing adapters. Libraries were sequenced on Illumina HiSeq 2500 (2x100 bp) or NovaSeq (2x150 bp). Under the source paper's analysis protocol: Demultiplexing of reads and collapsing into UMI consensus sequences were performed with MIGEC, and V(D)J alignment was carried out with MiXCR. Vaccine-responding clonotypes were defined with edgeR using replicate PBMC samples, requiring FDR below 0.01 and a log2 fold change above 5 up to day 15. Each bulk clonotype received a CD4 or CD8 identity based on whether the sequenced CD4 or CD8 repertoire contained that clonotype at higher abundance. TCRdb reprocessing: public reads trimmed at Q25 with fastp, clones called with MiXCR, in-frame beta chains kept. Rows matching on CDR3 protein sequence are summarized as one entry with the most common DNA and genes. Here the V and J calls rest on TCRdb's processing, not on the authors' analysis. In all, the sample holds 300,000 to 400,000 distinct CDR3 sequences, and about 11% of those were seen once. The ten biggest clones cover roughly 3% of the sample.

Per the publication, the treatment or condition label means: live attenuated yellow fever vaccine strain. PBMCs were isolated from peripheral blood using a standard Ficoll-Paque protocol. CD4 and CD8 T-cell fractions were isolated with Dynabeads CD4 and CD8 positive selection kits. TriZol was used to extract RNA from bulk PBMCs, from CD4 and CD8 fractions, and from dextramer-positive and dextramer-negative fractions. The CDR3 numbers 13 residues from cysteine through phenylalanine. The entry retains the CDR3 DNA only, 39 bases that are in frame from base 1. The germline ends are 12 bases apart after V is trimmed by 3 bases and J by 7 bases. The data derive from a study of T cells after yellow fever vaccination (dated by TCRdb to about 2019). Some background on the complete study: Libraries from fractions with low cell numbers were prepared with the SMART-Seq v4 Ultra Low Input RNA kit. To follow T-cell clones before and after primary and booster YFV17D yellow fever vaccination, bulk TCR alpha and beta repertoires were sequenced over time. The cohort comprised two healthy male donors, one aged 18 to 29 and one aged 30 to 40 years. Blood was collected at multiple timepoints before and after primary and secondary immunization, and bulk PBMC replicates and cell subsets were isolated.

Broader findings and caveats from the paper: Most clones expanded after primary vaccination (96% of CD4 and around nine tenths of CD8) were re-detected after the booster, suggesting that broad memory maintenance occurred. A small fraction of clonotypes showed up in both the CD4 and CD8 compartments, probably as a result of convergent recombination. Because abundant contaminating clonotypes from the bulk population could be contained in FACS-sorted repertoires, computational filtering was required. Compared with the primary T-cell response, the secondary T-cell response was faster but weaker, reaching its peak on day 5 rather than on day 15. Because only two donors were included in the study, the extent to which the findings can be generalized is limited.

The sample here was CD4+ T cells sorted from PBMCs, taken 45 days after the yellow fever booster vaccination. The chain is made from TRBV12-3 or TRBV12-4 and TRBJ1-2; tentative D gene TRBD1, with 6 bases matching. The receptor was isolated from a man younger than 30 who received the YFV17D yellow fever vaccine. The base sequence is TGTGCCAGCAGTTTTAGGGGGATTTCTGGCTACACCTTC. Translated, it gives CASSFRGISGYTF.